This TCR beta chain was observed in a study of vaccination and CD4 T cells after COVID-19. Study overall: Researchers treated cells with overlapping spike peptides taken from SARS-CoV-2, HCoV-NL63, HCoV-OC43 and HCoV-229E.

Scientists ran DNA taken from cultured CD4+ T cells through the Oncomine TCR Beta short-read assay for sequencing. TCRdb re-derived calls from the PCR reads in MiXCR, one entry per CDR3 protein. Of tens of thousands of distinct CDR3 sequences listed, about 35% are singletons. Concerning this clonotype itself: Its specificity is unknown.

V lost 6 bases, J lost 7 bases, and 5 bases stayed unmatched. CDR1 and CDR2 (germline): DFQATT, SNEGSKA (reference sequence). The CDR3 contains 13 residues. Time point: late sampling 161 to 241 days after vaccination in a few convalescent patients. Treatment specified: roughly 10-day PBMC culture with coronavirus spike peptide pools or control peptides (ViraFEST assay). The chain joins TRBV20-1 to TRBJ2-1, with 11 bases lining up with TRBD1. The source is a human donor who had recovered from COVID-19. Sequenced here: CD4+ T cells from blood, cultured in vitro, sampled about 7 months after SARS-CoV-2 vaccination. CDR3 DNA sequence: TGCAGTGCCAGGACAGGGGGCAAGAATGAGCAGTTCTTC. This codes for CSARTGGKNEQFF.